This record concerns one T cell receptor (beta chain) sequence. The CDR3 covers 15 residues. The J segment lost 4 bases and the V segment lost 1 base, leaving 6 bases of the junction unmatched. Germline V lookup: CDR1 SGHNT, CDR2 YYREEE (reference sequence). Individuals with ophthalmopathy presented a Clinical Activity Score of at least 3, a NOSPECS grade of at least 4 and a duration under 3 months. This entry comes from a study of T cells in Graves' hyperthyroidism and ophthalmopathy. RNA transcripts served as the template for amplifying TCR beta CDR3 regions. During a first-round RT-PCR of the TCR CDR3, the HTBI primer set was used. TCRdb recomputed calls from the multiplex PCR reads with MiXCR, one row per CDR3 protein. Among 300,000 to 500,000 distinct CDR3 sequences, about 14% were seen once, and the ten largest hold 25% to 30%.

This sequence was found in a man aged 50 to 60 with Graves' ophthalmopathy. The sequencing input was blood. This sequence joins TRBV5-4 and TRBJ2-7; TRBD1 aligns across 9 bases. In DNA, the CDR3 is TGTGCCAGCAGCTTGCCCGGGACAGGGACGTACGAGCAGTACTTC. This encodes CASSLPGTGTYEQYF.